This T cell receptor (beta chain) was sequenced during a study of blood T cell repertoires in COVID-19. Deletions cut 2 bases from V and 6 bases from J, with 10 bases between. From germline, CDR1 is KGHSH and CDR2 LQKENI. The length of the CDR3 is 13 residues. TCRdb's copy holds only in-frame clones and misses some; the assay was immunoSEQ multiplex PCR. Counted here are 95,000 to 150,000 clones, about 83% occurring once; the ten biggest clones make up around 3.9%. The rearrangement links TRBV18 to TRBJ1-1, with unresolved D. This receptor was identified in a woman in her thirties who had recovered from COVID-19. The specimen was PBMCs or T cells enriched from blood (not recorded which). The CDR3: CASSPVLLSEAFF. The CDR3 DNA follows: TGTGCCAGCTCACCAGTCCTCCTTTCTGAAGCTTTCTTT.